This T cell receptor beta chain was captured by sequencing in a study of Graves' ophthalmopathy and Graves' hyperthyroidism. The study amplified TCR beta CDR3 regions using RNA transcripts. HTBI primers were employed in first-round RT-PCR, then a second-round multiplex PCR followed. TCRdb used MiXCR to reprocess the multiplex PCR reads, holding one entry per CDR3 protein. The sample holds some 350,000 distinct CDR3 sequences, 17% seen once. This CDR3 spans 16 amino acids. CDR1 SGHVS and CDR2 FNYEAQ come from the germline V gene. Stable hyperthyroidism was defined by absence of ophthalmopathy within 18 months of follow-up. Details on this clonotype: At one of its ends the junction is not consistent with the germline gene, which may arise from a read error.

Sequencing used peripheral blood. This clonotype was sampled from an adult woman with stable Graves' hyperthyroidism. This chain links TRBV7-6 with TRBJ2-7; 11 bases are a match to TRBD2. CDR3 region: CASSALSGRATYEQWF. DNA of the CDR3: TGTGCCAGCAGCGCCCTTAGCGGGAGGGCTACCTACGAGCAGTGGTTC.